One sample yielded the 30 T cell receptor beta chains listed below, sequenced in a study of CXCR3-negative and CXCR3-positive naive CD8 T cells. No cognate antigen is known for these TCRs. The authors prepared UMI-labeled TRB cDNA libraries by 5' RACE. TCRdb reworked the 5' RACE reads into one entry per CDR3 protein, no DNA. Here the sample table reports roughly 99,000 distinct CDR3 sequences. Broader study findings: The study found more hydrophobic TRB CDR3s in CXCR3-positive naive cells than in CXCR3-negative naive cells.

The sample consisted of naive CXCR3+ CD8+ T cells from blood. The sample's subset: CD45RO-CCR7+CD27+CD95- naive CD8+ T cells expressing CXCR3 (TNR3+). These receptor sequences come from a human donor in good health. Some clones in this sample may be carry-over from other donors' samples.

The J gene is TRBJ2-7, the V gene TRBV7-2; the TRBD1 assignment by TCRdb is unverifiable without DNA. Germline V CDR1 and CDR2: SGHTA, FQGNSA. This CDR3 comprises 12 residues. CDR3 region: CASSPKGPEQYF.

The rearrangement uses TRBV18 and TRBJ2-5; TCRdb's D call of TRBD1 is untestable without DNA. The CDR3 is 14 amino acids. Germline V gene data show CDR1 as KGHSH and CDR2 as LQKENI. CDR3 residues: CASSGQPYQETQYF.

This rearrangement joins TRBV12-3 or TRBV12-4 to TRBJ2-1. CDR3 length equals 13 residues. The chain's CDR3 is CASSLGYTNEQFF.

V gene TRBV13 combines with J gene TRBJ2-7. The CDR3 has 12 residues. CDR1 is PRHDT, CDR2 FYEKMQ, per germline (reference sequence). The CDR3: CASSLGTEPQYF. Filled out from reference TRBV13 and TRBJ2-7, the complete variable domain reads AAGVIQSPRHLIKEKRETATLKCYPIPRHDTVYWYQQGPGQDPQFLISFYEKMQSDKGSIPDRFSAQQFSDYHSELNMSSLELGDSALYFCASSLGTEPQYFGPGTRLTVT.

The chain links TRBV9 to TRBJ2-3; with no DNA, the TCRdb D assignment of TRBD2 cannot be verified. CDR1 is SGDLS and CDR2 is YYNGEE in the germline V gene. CDR3 length: 15 residues. Here the CDR3 reads CASSVGTTSTDTQYF.

This chain uses TRBV7-6 with TRBJ2-1; as DNA is missing, the TRBD2 call by TCRdb cannot be tested. Germline CDR1 and CDR2: SGHVS and FNYEAQ. The CDR3 covers 15 residues. CDR3 loop: CASSDTSGGFNEQFF.

The chain has TRBV10-3 and TRBJ2-7. The CDR3 is 14 amino acids. CDR1 is ENHRY, CDR2 SYGVKD, per germline. The CDR3 region is CAISEGQETYEQYF.

CDR3 residues: CASSQDTESYNEQFF. The V and J genes are TRBV4-3 and TRBJ2-1. There are 15 residues in the CDR3. Germline CDR1 LGHNA, CDR2 YSLEER.

The rearrangement uses TRBV6-5 and TRBJ1-2. CDR1 and CDR2 (germline): MNHEY, SVGAGI. The CDR3 has 14 residues. CDR3 protein: CASSYLTEDYGYTF.

V usage is TRBV6-5 and J usage is TRBJ2-7. The CDR3 has 11 amino acids. Germline loops: CDR1 MNHEY, CDR2 SVGAGI. CDR3 amino acids: CASSYTGEQYF.

The chain carries TRBV29-1 and TRBJ2-5. The germline gives CDR1 SQVTM, CDR2 ANQGSEA. The CDR3 extends over 12 amino acids. The CDR3 loop is CSVDVVGETQYF.

The rearrangement uses TRBV7-2 and TRBJ1-1. Germline lookup yields CDR1 SGHTA and CDR2 FQGNSA. CDR3 length: 12 amino acids. This CDR3 is CASSLIETEAFF.

CDR3: CASSLVGRTDYEQYF. The rearrangement links TRBV7-9 to TRBJ2-7; TCRdb lists TRBD1, though no DNA is available to test this call. Germline V gives CDR1 SEHNR, CDR2 FQNEAQ (reference sequence). CDR3 length: 15 residues.

The chain is built from TRBV27 and TRBJ2-1; without DNA, the TCRdb call of TRBD2 cannot be checked. The CDR3 spans 11 residues. Germline loops: CDR1 MNHEY, CDR2 SMNVEV (reference sequence). The CDR3 loop is CASRLAGEQFF.

The rearrangement joins TRBV9 to TRBJ1-6; as DNA is missing, the TRBD1 call by TCRdb cannot be tested. This CDR3 spans 15 amino acids. Looked up from germline, CDR1 is SGDLS and CDR2 is YYNGEE. The CDR3 sequence is CASTRDSAPNSPLHF.

The chain couples TRBV6-4 to TRBJ2-3; absent DNA, TCRdb's TRBD2 call cannot be checked. Germline V gene data show CDR1 as MRHNA and CDR2 as SNTAGT. The CDR3 consists of 14 residues. CDR3 region: CASSPSGATDTQYF.

J is TRBJ2-3 and V is TRBV7-2. The CDR3 runs to 13 residues. Germline values: CDR1 SGHTA, CDR2 FQGNSA. Here the CDR3 reads CASSLGWSREQYF. The complete variable domain, with remaining parts taken from reference TRBV7-2 and TRBJ2-3, reads GAGVSQSPSNKVTEKGKDVELRCDPISGHTALYWYRQSLGQGLEFLIYFQGNSAPDKSGLPSDRFSAERTGGSVSTLTIQRTQQEDSAVYLCASSLGWSREQYFGPGTRLTVL.

The chain carries TRBV20-1 and TRBJ1-2; TCRdb returns TRBD1, unconfirmable since there is no DNA. The CDR3 is 12 residues long. The germline gives CDR1 DFQATT, CDR2 SNEGSKA (reference sequence). The CDR3 sequence: CSAREGTYGYTF.

V and J are TRBV5-1 and TRBJ2-7; TCRdb proposes TRBD1, but this gene call is untestable without DNA. Germline lookup yields CDR1 SGHRS and CDR2 YFSETQ. The length of the CDR3 is 12 residues. CDR3 residues: CASSPAGGEQYF.

CDR3 protein: CASSERGYRDEQFF. The V gene is TRBV6-2 or TRBV6-3, the J gene TRBJ2-1; TCRdb calls TRBD2, which cannot be checked without DNA. The CDR3 sequence is 14 residues long. Germline CDR1 and CDR2: MNHEY and SVGEGT.

V and J are TRBV7-9 and TRBJ2-3; with no DNA, the TCRdb D assignment of TRBD1 cannot be verified. CDR3 length: 15 residues. Germline V gene lookup returns CDR1 SEHNR and CDR2 FQNEAQ (reference sequence). The CDR3: CASSPRQGPADTQYF.

The chain uses TRBV27 and TRBJ2-7; the TCRdb call, TRBD1, lacks DNA for checking. Per germline, CDR1 MNHEY and CDR2 SMNVEV (reference sequence). CDR3 size: 13 residues. CDR3 region: CASSRGRLYEQYF.

The V gene is TRBV25-1, the J gene TRBJ2-5; the TCRdb D gene call, TRBD2, has no DNA to confirm it. Germline V lookup: CDR1 MGHDK, CDR2 SYGVNS. The CDR3 spans 17 residues. This CDR3 reads CASSEYPPVEGQETQYF. The entire variable domain, with the rest obtained from reference TRBV25-1 and TRBJ2-5, is as follows: EADIYQTPRYLVIGTGKKITLECSQTMGHDKMYWYQQDPGMELHLIHYSYGVNSTEKGDLSSESTVSRIRTEHFPLTLESARPSHTSQYLCASSEYPPVEGQETQYFGPGTRLLVL.

This chain uses TRBV13 with TRBJ2-5; the D gene TCRdb calls, TRBD1, cannot be checked with no DNA. The CDR3 spans 15 residues. CDR1 PRHDT and CDR2 FYEKMQ come from the germline V gene (reference sequence). CDR3 in amino acids: CASSTILQGRVNQYF.

This chain uses TRBV19 with TRBJ2-1; TCRdb designates TRBD2, a call that cannot be tested without DNA. There are 17 residues in the CDR3. Germline V gene sequence: CDR1 LNHDA, CDR2 SQIVND (reference sequence). CDR3 protein: CASSTIIAGVSYNEQFF. The full variable domain, completed using reference TRBV19 and TRBJ2-1, is DGGITQSPKYLFRKEGQNVTLSCEQNLNHDAMYWYRQDPGQGLRLIYYSQIVNDFQKGDIAEGYSVSREKKESFPLTVTSAQKNPTAFYLCASSTIIAGVSYNEQFFGPGTRLTVL.

The gene calls are TRBV28 and TRBJ1-4. This CDR3 comprises 15 residues. Per germline, CDR1 MDHEN and CDR2 SYDVKM. The CDR3: CASSFQRGGDEKLFF.

This rearrangement joins TRBV20-1 to TRBJ2-7; TCRdb lists TRBD1, though no DNA is available to test this call. The CDR3 has 15 amino acids. CDR1 and CDR2 (germline): DFQATT, SNEGSKA (reference sequence). The chain's CDR3 is CSAREWGTGAYEQYF.

CDR3 amino acids: CASSYGGSSYNEQFF. The rearrangement uses TRBV6-2 or TRBV6-3 and TRBJ2-1; TCRdb names TRBD1, which stays unverified in the absence of DNA. The CDR3 runs to 15 residues. The germline V gene has CDR1 MNHEY and CDR2 SVGEGT.

The chain couples TRBV5-1 to TRBJ2-2; TCRdb's D call of TRBD1 is untestable without DNA. The CDR3 length is 16 residues. In germline, CDR1 is SGHRS, CDR2 YFSETQ. The CDR3 spells CASSLVVQNWSGELFF.

The gene calls are TRBV7-9 and TRBJ2-7. Germline values: CDR1 SEHNR, CDR2 FQNEAQ (reference sequence). The CDR3 spans 14 residues. CDR3 residues: CASSLRRQPYEQYF. The full variable domain, in which reference TRBV7-9 and TRBJ2-7 provide the parts outside the CDR3, is DTGVSQNPRHKITKRGQNVTFRCDPISEHNRLYWYRQTLGQGPEFLTYFQNEAQLEKSRLLSDRFSAERPKGSFSTLEIQRTEQGDSAMYLCASSLRRQPYEQYFGPGTRLTVT.